These 17 T cell receptor beta chains were sequenced from one sample in a study of shared clonotypes between healthy human individuals. Sequenced by immunoSEQ multiplex PCR; TCRdb stores in-frame clones only, minus some. The table has approximately 640,000 clones, about 90% seen once; the top ten hold roughly 36%. The specimen sequenced was memory CD8+ T cells from PBMCs. Subset specified: CD45RO+ cells pooled with CCR7-negative TemRA cells. The receptors shown here come from a man aged 18-30 years in good health. Some clones in this sample may be carry-over from other donors' samples.

The rearrangement uses TRBV13 and TRBJ2-2; a possible D gene is TRBD1 (6 bases). The CDR3 totals 16 residues. Germline CDR1 PRHDT, CDR2 FYEKMQ (reference sequence). The germline V and J ends were trimmed by 2 bases and 0 bases, with 10 bases remaining between them. DNA for the CDR3: TGTGCCAGCAGCTTACTACAGGGAGCGAACACCGGGGAGCTGTTTTTT. Protein: CASSLLQGANTGELFF.

The rearrangement uses TRBV10-3 and TRBJ1-1; a weak D match, TRBD1 (5 bases). The CDR3 loop spans 15 amino acids. Germline CDR1 ENHRY, CDR2 SYGVKD. The V end was cut by 3 bases, the J end by 0 bases, with 11 bases between. Here the CDR3 reads CAISDRGIVNTEAFF. For the CDR3, the DNA is TGTGCCATCAGTGATCGGGGGATCGTGAACACTGAAGCTTTCTTT.

The chain is built from TRBV9 and TRBJ2-3, with a tentative D call TRBD2 (7 bases). V lost 3 bases and J lost 0, with 14 bases in between. This CDR3 spans 16 amino acids. Germline loops: CDR1 SGDLS, CDR2 YYNGEE. In DNA form, the CDR3 reads TGTGCCAGCAGCGCGTGGGGGGGCGCGAGCACAGATACGCAGTATTTT. Translated: CASSAWGGASTDTQYF. The full variable domain, with the rest looked up from reference TRBV9 and TRBJ2-3, is DSGVTQTPKHLITATGQRVTLRCSPRSGDLSVYWYQQSLDQGLQFLIQYYNGEERAKGNILERFSAQQFPDLHSELNLSSLELGDSALYFCASSAWGGASTDTQYFGPGTRLTVL.

This clone was seen once. The V and J genes are TRBV2 and TRBJ1-3; no firm D call. CDR1 is SNHLY and CDR2 is FYNNEI in the germline V gene. V gave up 3 bases and J gave up 3 bases, with 9 bases separating them. The CDR3 runs to 14 residues. The CDR3 spells CASSDGYYGNTIYF. DNA for the CDR3: TGTGCCAGCAGTGACGGGTACTATGGAAACACCATATATTTT. The complete variable domain, with remaining parts taken from reference TRBV2 and TRBJ1-3, reads EPEVTQTPSHQVTQMGQEVILRCVPISNHLYFYWYRQILGQKVEFLVSFYNNEISEKSEIFDDQFSVERPDGSNFTLKIRSTKLEDSAMYFCASSDGYYGNTIYFGEGSWLTVV.

The chain combines TRBV2 with TRBJ2-1; D perhaps matches TRBD1 (5 bases). The V end lost 2 bases, the J end lost 6 bases, and 11 bases lay between the germline ends. This CDR3 is built from 14 residues. The V gene's germline CDR1 is SNHLY and CDR2 FYNNEI. The CDR3 DNA reads as TGTGCCAGCAGTGAACCACAGGCAGTCAATGAGCAGTTCTTC. As protein: CASSEPQAVNEQFF.

This rearrangement joins TRBV4-3 to TRBJ2-2, with a weak D call TRBD2 (5 bases). There are 17 residues in the CDR3. In germline, CDR1 is LGHNA, CDR2 YSLEER. Trimming cost V 3 bases and J 0 bases, with 14 bases left between them. The CDR3: CASSHLPRDSNTGELFF. CDR3 nucleotides: TGCGCCAGCAGCCACCTACCACGGGATTCGAACACCGGGGAGCTGTTTTTT.

The chain joins TRBV6-5 to TRBJ1-2; a weak D match, TRBD1 (6 bases). V was trimmed by 6 bases and J by 4 bases, leaving 9 bases between them. CDR1 and CDR2 (germline): MNHEY, SVGAGI. This CDR3 has 12 residues. The CDR3 protein is CASRTGSYGYTF. In DNA form, the CDR3 reads TGTGCCAGCAGGACAGGAAGCTATGGCTACACCTTC.

The V call is TRBV5-6, the J call TRBJ2-3; no reliable D call. Germline V gene data show CDR1 as SGHDT and CDR2 as YYEEEE. V lost 0 bases and J lost 8, with 10 bases in between. This CDR3 is built from 13 residues. The CDR3 protein is CASSLGDPGTQYF. For the CDR3, the DNA is TGTGCCAGCAGCTTGGGCGACCCCGGTACGCAGTATTTT.

The chain carries TRBV13 and TRBJ1-3; D call uncertain. This CDR3 is built from 13 residues. Germline CDR1 PRHDT, CDR2 FYEKMQ (reference sequence). The germline V and J ends were trimmed by 7 bases and 0 bases, with 7 bases remaining between them. CDR3 DNA sequence: TGTGCCAGCAACCCGAACTCTGGAAACACCATATATTTT. As protein: CASNPNSGNTIYF.

This chain joins TRBV5-1 and TRBJ2-7; possibly TRBD1 or TRBD2 for D (6 bases each). Germline CDR1 and CDR2: SGHRS and YFSETQ. The CDR3 contains 15 residues. V gave up 0 bases and J gave up 3 bases, with 13 bases separating them. In DNA form, the CDR3 reads TGCGCCAGCAGCTTGGGGAGGGGGAGACGCTACGAGCAGTACTTC. Translation gives CASSLGRGRRYEQYF.

With regard to this clone: The sample carries other DNA sequences with the same CDR3. This chain connects TRBV9 to TRBJ2-1, with 11 bases lining up with TRBD2. CDR3 length: 17 amino acids. The V gene's germline CDR1 is SGDLS and CDR2 YYNGEE. Trimming at V came to 0 bases and at J to 3 bases, leaving 5 bases not matched to a gene. The CDR3 protein is CASSVDRTSGSYNEQFF. CDR3 nucleotides: TGTGCCAGCAGCGTAGATCGAACTAGCGGGAGCTACAATGAGCAGTTCTTC.

This chain connects TRBV15 to TRBJ1-5; TRBD1 matches at 7 bases. V lost 1 base and J lost 7; bases outside the gene matches: 10. CDR3 length equals 16 residues. Germline assignment: CDR1 LNHNV and CDR2 YYDKDF (reference sequence). The CDR3 nucleotides read TGTGCCACCAGCAGAGTAGGGGCAGGGGGGAACCAGCCCCAGCATTTT. Translated, it gives CATSRVGAGGNQPQHF.

This clone was counted a few times. The chain joins TRBV6-5 to TRBJ2-7; the D gene is possibly TRBD2 (6 bases). V lost 0 bases, J lost 3 bases, and 9 bases lay in between. Germline V gene sequence: CDR1 MNHEY, CDR2 SVGAGI. This CDR3 spans 14 amino acids. The DNA for the CDR3 is TGTGCCAGCAGTTACTCGAGTAGCGGCTACGAGCAGTACTTC. Translation: CASSYSSSGYEQYF.

This rearrangement joins TRBV19 to TRBJ2-7; D perhaps matches TRBD2 (6 bases). Germline CDR1 reads LNHDA; CDR2 reads SQIVND (reference sequence). The CDR3 contains 15 residues. With 3 bases removed from V and 4 bases from J, the gap between germline ends came to 16 bases. The CDR3 is CASSIFAGLLYEQYF. In DNA form, the CDR3 reads TGTGCCAGTAGTATTTTCGCGGGATTATTGTACGAGCAGTACTTC. Full variable domain (missing parts from reference TRBV19 and TRBJ2-7): DGGITQSPKYLFRKEGQNVTLSCEQNLNHDAMYWYRQDPGQGLRLIYYSQIVNDFQKGDIAEGYSVSREKKESFPLTVTSAQKNPTAFYLCASSIFAGLLYEQYFGPGTRLTVT.

The rearrangement uses TRBV9 and TRBJ2-1, with 9 bases that match TRBD1. Germline V gene data show CDR1 as SGDLS and CDR2 as YYNGEE. The CDR3 sequence is 15 residues long. J lost 4 bases, V lost 4 bases, and 6 bases had no gene match. CDR3 protein: CASSYNRGLYNEQFF. The CDR3 bases are TGTGCCAGCAGCTATAACAGGGGGCTTTACAATGAGCAGTTCTTC.

This clone was counted a single time. This rearrangement joins TRBV7-9 to TRBJ2-3; possible D gene TRBD2, 6 bases. Germline CDR1 reads SEHNR; CDR2 reads FQNEAQ (reference sequence). This CDR3 region has 16 residues. V was clipped by 1 base and J by 2 bases, with 13 bases between them. CDR3 nucleotide sequence: TGTGCCAGCAGCTTAGGGGGGGTGAGGAACACAGATACGCAGTATTTT. Its protein product is CASSLGGVRNTDTQYF.

The CDR3 protein is CAISESSGLSRHNPYSYNEQFF. The CDR3 DNA reads as TGTGCCATCAGTGAGTCTAGCGGGCTTAGTAGACATAACCCGTACTCCTACAATGAGCAGTTCTTC. The chain carries TRBV10-3 and TRBJ2-1; 7 bases agree with TRBD2. Germline trimming cut 0 bases from V and 0 bases from J; bases unmatched to any gene: 20. The CDR3 extends over 22 amino acids. Germline V gene data show CDR1 as ENHRY and CDR2 as SYGVKD.